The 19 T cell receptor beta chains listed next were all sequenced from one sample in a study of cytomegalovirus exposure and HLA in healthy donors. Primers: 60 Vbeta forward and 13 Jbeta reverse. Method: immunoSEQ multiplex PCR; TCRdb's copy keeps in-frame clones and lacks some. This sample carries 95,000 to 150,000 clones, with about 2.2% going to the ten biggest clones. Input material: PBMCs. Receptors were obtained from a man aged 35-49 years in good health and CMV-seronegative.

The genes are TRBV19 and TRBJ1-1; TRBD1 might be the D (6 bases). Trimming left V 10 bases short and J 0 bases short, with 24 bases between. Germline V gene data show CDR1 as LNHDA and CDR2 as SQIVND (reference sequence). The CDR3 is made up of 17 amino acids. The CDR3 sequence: CATRRRGASEMNTEAFF. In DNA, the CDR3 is TGTGCCACCCGACGTCGGGGGGCGTCTGAGATGAACACTGAAGCTTTCTTT.

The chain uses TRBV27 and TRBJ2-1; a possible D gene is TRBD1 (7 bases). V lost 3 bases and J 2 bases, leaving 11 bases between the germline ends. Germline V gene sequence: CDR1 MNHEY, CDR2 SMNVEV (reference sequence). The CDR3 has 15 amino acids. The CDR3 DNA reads TGTGCCAGCAGTTTGCGGGACAGCCCCTACAATGAGCAGTTCTTC. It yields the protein CASSLRDSPYNEQFF.

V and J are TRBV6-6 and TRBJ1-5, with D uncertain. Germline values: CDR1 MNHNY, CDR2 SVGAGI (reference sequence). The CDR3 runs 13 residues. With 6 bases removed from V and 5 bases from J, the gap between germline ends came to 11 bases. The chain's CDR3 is CASRTGNYQPQHF. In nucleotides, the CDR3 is TGTGCCAGCAGAACCGGTAACTATCAGCCCCAGCATTTT.

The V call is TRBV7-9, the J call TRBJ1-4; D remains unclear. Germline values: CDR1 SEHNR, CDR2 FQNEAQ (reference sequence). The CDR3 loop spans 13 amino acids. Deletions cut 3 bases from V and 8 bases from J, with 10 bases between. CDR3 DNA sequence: TGTGCCAGCAGCTTTATCCCTCCCGAAAAACTGTTTTTT. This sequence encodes CASSFIPPEKLFF.

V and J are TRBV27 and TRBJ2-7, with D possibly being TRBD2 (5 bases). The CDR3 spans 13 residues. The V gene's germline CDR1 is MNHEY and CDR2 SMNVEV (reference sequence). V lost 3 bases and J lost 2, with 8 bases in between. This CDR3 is CASSFDGAYEQYF. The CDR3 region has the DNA TGTGCCAGCAGTTTCGACGGGGCCTACGAGCAGTACTTC.

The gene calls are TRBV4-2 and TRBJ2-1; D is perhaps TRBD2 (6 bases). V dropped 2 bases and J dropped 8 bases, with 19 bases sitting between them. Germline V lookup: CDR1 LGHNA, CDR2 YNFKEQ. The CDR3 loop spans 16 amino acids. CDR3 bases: TGTGCCAGCAGCCAATCCCTCGCTAGCGCCCTAGATGAGCAGTTCTTC. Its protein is CASSQSLASALDEQFF.

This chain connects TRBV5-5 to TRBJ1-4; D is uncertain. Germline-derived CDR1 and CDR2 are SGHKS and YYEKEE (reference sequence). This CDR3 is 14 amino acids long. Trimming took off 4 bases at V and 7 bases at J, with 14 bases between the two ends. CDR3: CASSLGPEGEKLFF. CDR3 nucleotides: TGTGCCAGCAGCCTTGGTCCGGAGGGTGAAAAACTGTTTTTT.

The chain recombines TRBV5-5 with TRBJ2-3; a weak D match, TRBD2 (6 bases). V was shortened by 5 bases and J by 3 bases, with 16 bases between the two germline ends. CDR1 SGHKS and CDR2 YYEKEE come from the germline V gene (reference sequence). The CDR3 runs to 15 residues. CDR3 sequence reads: CASRRRAQGTDTQYF. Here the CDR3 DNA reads TGTGCCAGCAGGCGGAGGGCGCAGGGAACAGATACGCAGTATTTT.

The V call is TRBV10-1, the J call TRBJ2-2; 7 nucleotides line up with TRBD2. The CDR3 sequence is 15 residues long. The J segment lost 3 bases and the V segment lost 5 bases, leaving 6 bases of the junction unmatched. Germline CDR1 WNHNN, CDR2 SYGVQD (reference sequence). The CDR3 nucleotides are TGCGCCAGCAGTCCACTAGCGATAGACACCGGGGAGCTGTTTTTT. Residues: CASSPLAIDTGELFF.

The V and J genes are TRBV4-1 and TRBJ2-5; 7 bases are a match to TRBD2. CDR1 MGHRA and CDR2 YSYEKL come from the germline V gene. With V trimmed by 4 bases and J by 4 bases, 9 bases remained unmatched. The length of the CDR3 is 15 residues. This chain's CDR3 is CASSPRPSGGETQYF. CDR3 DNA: TGCGCCAGCAGCCCCCGTCCTAGCGGAGGAGAGACCCAGTACTTC.

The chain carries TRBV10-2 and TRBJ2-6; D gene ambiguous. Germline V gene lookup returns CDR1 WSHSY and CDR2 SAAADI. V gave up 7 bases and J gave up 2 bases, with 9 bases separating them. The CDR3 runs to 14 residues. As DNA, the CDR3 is TGCGCCAGCAACGACAACGCTGGGGCCAACGTCCTGACTTTC. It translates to CASNDNAGANVLTF.

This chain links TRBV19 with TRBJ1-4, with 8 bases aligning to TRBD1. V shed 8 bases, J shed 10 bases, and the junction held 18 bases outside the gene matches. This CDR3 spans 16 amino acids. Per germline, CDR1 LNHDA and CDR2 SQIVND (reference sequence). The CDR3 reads CASGQGRSPAGAKLFF. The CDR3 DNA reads TGTGCCAGTGGACAGGGACGATCTCCAGCCGGGGCAAAACTGTTTTTT.

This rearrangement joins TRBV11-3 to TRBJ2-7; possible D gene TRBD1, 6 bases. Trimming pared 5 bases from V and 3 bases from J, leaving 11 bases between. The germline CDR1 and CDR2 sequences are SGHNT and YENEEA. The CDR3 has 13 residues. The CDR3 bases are TGTGCCAGCAGCCTCACAGGGATCTACGAGCAGTACTTC. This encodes CASSLTGIYEQYF.

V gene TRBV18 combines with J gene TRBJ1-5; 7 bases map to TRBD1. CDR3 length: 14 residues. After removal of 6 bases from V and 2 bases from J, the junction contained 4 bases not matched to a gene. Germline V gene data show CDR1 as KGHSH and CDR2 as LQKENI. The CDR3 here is CASSATGGNQPQHF. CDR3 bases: TGTGCCAGCTCGGCCACAGGGGGCAATCAGCCCCAGCATTTT. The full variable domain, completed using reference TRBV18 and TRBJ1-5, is NAGVMQNPRHLVRRRGQEARLRCSPMKGHSHVYWYRQLPEEGLKFMVYLQKENIIDESGMPKERFSAEFPKEGPSILRIQQVVRGDSAAYFCASSATGGNQPQHFGDGTRLSIL.

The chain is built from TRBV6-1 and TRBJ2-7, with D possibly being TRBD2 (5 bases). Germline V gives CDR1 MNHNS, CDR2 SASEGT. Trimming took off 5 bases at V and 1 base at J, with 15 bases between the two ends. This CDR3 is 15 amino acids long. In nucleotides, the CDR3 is TGTGCCAGCAGTCAAGGCGCTAGGAGGTCCTACGAGCAGTACTTC. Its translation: CASSQGARRSYEQYF.

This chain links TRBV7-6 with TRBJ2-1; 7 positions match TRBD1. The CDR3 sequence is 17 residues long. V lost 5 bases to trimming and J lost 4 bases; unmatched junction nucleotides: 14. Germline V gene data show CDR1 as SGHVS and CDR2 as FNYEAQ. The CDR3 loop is CASSTPLGRGTYNEQFF. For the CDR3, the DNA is TGTGCCAGCAGCACACCTCTTGGCAGGGGGACGTACAATGAGCAGTTCTTC.

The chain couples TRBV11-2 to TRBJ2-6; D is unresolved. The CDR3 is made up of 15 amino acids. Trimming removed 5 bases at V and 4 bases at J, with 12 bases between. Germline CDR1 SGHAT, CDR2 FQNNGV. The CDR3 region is CASSAVPAGANVLTF. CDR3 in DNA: TGTGCCAGCAGCGCAGTCCCAGCGGGGGCCAACGTCCTGACTTTC.

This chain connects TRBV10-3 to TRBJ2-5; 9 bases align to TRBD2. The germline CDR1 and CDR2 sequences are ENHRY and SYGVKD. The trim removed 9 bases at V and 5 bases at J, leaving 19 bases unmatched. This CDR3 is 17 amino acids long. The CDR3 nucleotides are TGTGCCATTCGACGGGAGGGTAGCGGGAGTGCGGTTGAGACCCAGTACTTC. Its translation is CAIRREGSGSAVETQYF.

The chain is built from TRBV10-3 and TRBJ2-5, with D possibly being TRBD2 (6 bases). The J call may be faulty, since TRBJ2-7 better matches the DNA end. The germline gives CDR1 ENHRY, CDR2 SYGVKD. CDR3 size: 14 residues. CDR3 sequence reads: CAISEGGKTYEQYF. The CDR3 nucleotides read TGTGCCATCAGTGAGGGGGGGAAAACCTACGAGCAGTACTTC.